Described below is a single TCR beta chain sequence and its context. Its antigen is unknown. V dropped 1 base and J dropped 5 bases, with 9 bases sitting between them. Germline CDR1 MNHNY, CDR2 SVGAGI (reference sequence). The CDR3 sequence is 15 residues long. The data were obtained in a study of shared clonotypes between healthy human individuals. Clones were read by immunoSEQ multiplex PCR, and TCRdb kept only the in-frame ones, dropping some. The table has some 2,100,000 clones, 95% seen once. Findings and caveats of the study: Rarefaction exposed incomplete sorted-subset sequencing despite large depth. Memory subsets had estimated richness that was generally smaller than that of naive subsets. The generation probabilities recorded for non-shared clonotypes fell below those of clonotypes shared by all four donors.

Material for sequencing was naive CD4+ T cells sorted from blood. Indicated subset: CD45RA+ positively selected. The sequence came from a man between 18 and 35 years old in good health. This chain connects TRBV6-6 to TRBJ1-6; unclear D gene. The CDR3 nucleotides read TGTGCCAGCAGTTACTTGGGAGGAGATAATTCACCCCTCCACTTT. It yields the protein CASSYLGGDNSPLHF.